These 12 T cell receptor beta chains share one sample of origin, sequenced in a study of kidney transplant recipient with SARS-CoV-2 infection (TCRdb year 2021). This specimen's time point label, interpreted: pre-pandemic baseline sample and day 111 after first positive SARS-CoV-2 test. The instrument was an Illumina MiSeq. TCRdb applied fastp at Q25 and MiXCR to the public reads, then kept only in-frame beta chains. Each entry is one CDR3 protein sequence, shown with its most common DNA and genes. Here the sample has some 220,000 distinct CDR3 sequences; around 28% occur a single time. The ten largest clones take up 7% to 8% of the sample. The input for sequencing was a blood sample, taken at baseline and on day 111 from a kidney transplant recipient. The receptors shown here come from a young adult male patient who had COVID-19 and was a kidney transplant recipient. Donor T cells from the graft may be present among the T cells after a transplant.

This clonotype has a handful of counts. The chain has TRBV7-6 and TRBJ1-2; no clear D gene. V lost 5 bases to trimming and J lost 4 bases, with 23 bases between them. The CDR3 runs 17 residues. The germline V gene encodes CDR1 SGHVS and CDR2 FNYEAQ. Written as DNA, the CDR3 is TGTGCCAGCAGCCAAGTTTTTGAATCTCGAAAGACCTATGGCTACACCTTC. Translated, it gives CASSQVFESRKTYGYTF.

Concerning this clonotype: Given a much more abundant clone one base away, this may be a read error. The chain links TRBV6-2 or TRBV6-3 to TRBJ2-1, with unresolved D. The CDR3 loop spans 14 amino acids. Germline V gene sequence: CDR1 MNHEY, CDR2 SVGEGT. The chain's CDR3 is CASSYTRVRGEQSF. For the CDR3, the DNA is TGTGCCAGCAGTTACACCCGGGTGCGTGGTGAGCAGTCCTTC.

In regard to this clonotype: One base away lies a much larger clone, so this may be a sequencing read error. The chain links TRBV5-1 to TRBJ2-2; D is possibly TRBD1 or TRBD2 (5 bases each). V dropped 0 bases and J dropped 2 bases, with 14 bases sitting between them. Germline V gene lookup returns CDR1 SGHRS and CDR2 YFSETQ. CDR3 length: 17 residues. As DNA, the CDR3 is TGCGCCAGCAGCTTGGGCCACCGGGACCTCAACACCGGGGAGCTGTTTTTT. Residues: CASSLGHRDLNTGELFF. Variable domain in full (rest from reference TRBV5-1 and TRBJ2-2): KAGVTQTPRYLIKTRGQQVTLSCSPISGHRSVSWYQQTPGQGLQFLFEYFSETQRNKGNFPGRFSGRQFSNSRSEMNVSTLELGDSALYLCASSLGHRDLNTGELFFGEGSRLTVL.

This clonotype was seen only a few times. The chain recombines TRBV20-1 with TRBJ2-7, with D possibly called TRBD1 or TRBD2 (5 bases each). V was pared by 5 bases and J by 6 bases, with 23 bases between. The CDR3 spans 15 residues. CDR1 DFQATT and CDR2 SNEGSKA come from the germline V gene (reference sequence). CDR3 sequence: CSAGGKGSGYGEQYV. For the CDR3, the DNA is TGCAGTGCTGGAGGTAAGGGGTCAGGGTACGGCGAGCAGTACGTC.

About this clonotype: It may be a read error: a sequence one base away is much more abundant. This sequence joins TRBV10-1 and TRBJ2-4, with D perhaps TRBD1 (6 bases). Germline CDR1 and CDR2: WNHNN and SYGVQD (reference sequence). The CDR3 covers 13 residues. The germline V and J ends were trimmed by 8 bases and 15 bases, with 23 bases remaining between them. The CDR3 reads CASADRPMGERYF. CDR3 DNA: TGCGCCAGCGCGGACAGACCCATGGGAGAGCGGTACTTC.

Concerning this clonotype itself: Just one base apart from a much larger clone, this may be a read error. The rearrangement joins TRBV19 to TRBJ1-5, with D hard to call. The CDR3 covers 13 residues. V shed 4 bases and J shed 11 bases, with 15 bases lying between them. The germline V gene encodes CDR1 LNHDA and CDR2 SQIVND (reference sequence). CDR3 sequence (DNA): TGTGCCAGTAGTAACACCGGCGATGGGACCCAGCATTTT. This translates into CASSNTGDGTQHF.

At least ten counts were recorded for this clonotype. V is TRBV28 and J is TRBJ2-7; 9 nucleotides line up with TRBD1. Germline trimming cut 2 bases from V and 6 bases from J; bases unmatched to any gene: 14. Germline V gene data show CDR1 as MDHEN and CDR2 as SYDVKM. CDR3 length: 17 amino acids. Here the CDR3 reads CASSLLPNIRDRAEQYF. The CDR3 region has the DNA TGTGCCAGCAGTTTACTCCCTAATATTAGGGACAGGGCCGAGCAGTACTTC.

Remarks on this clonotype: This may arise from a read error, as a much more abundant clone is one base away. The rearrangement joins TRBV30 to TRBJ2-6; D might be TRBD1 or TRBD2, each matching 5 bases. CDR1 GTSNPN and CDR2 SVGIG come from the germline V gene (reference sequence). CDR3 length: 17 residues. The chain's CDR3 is CAWSPAPEVSGANILTF. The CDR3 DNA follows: TGTGCCTGGAGTCCGGCACCGGAGGTATCTGGGGCCAACATCCTGACTTTC.

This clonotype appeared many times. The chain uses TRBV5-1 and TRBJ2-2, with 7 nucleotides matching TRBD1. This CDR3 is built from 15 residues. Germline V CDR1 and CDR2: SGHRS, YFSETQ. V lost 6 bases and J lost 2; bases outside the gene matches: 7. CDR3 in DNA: TGCGCCAGCATCCCCGGGACAGTAAACACCGGGGAGCTGTTTTTT. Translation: CASIPGTVNTGELFF.

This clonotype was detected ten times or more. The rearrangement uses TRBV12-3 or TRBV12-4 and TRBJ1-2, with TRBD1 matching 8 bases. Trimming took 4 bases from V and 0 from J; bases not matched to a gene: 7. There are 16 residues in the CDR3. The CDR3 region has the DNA TGTGCCAGCAGTTCCCTGACAGGGGCCTCTAACTATGGCTACACCTTC. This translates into CASSSLTGASNYGYTF.

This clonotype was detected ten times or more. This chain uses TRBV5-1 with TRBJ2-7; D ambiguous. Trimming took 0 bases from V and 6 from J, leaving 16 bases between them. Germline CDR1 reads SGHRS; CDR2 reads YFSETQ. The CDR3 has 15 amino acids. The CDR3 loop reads CASSLGAFSSAEQYF. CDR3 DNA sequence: TGCGCCAGCAGCTTGGGTGCTTTCAGTTCGGCCGAGCAGTACTTC. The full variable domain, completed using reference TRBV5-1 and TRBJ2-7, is KAGVTQTPRYLIKTRGQQVTLSCSPISGHRSVSWYQQTPGQGLQFLFEYFSETQRNKGNFPGRFSGRQFSNSRSEMNVSTLELGDSALYLCASSLGAFSSAEQYFGPGTRLTVT.

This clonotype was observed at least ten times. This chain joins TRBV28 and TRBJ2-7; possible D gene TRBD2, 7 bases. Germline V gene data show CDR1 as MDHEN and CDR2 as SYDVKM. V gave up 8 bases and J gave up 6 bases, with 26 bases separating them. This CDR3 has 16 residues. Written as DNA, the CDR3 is TGTGCCAGCCTACCGGGCGGGGGCGCAGGCCGTGGCGAGCAGTACTTC. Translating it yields CASLPGGGAGRGEQYF.